These 31 T cell receptor beta chains were sequenced from one sample in a study of T cell responses to AZD1222 COVID-19 vaccine. The table came from immunoSEQ multiplex PCR; TCRdb's copy has only in-frame clones and leaves some out. The data hold about 120,000 clones, with 70% to 90% observed a single time. Material: peripheral blood, obtained on day 0 of AZD1222 vaccination. Receptors originate from an adult in good health.

The gene calls are TRBV6-2 or TRBV6-3 and TRBJ2-2; 9 nucleotides agree with TRBD1. The V gene end was trimmed by 6 bases and the J gene end by 5 bases; junction bases not matched to a gene: 10. The germline V gene encodes CDR1 MNHEY and CDR2 SVGEGT. This CDR3 has 16 residues. The CDR3 DNA follows: TGTGCCAGCAGCCCTCCGGGACAGGGAAAAACCGGGGAGCTGTTTTTT. Its translation is CASSPPGQGKTGELFF.

The genes are TRBV6-5 and TRBJ2-5; the D gene could be TRBD1 or TRBD2 (5 bases each). Trimming took off 2 bases at V and 2 bases at J, with 9 bases between the two ends. Germline CDR1 and CDR2: MNHEY and SVGAGI. The CDR3 runs 14 residues. CDR3 DNA sequence: TGTGCCAGCAGTTACGGGACGCCACAAGAGACCCAGTACTTC. Its translation: CASSYGTPQETQYF.

V usage is TRBV28 and J usage is TRBJ1-5, with D perhaps matching TRBD1 (6 bases). Trimming cost V 6 bases and J 12 bases, with 12 bases left between them. The CDR3 spans 11 residues. The germline CDR1 and CDR2 sequences are MDHEN and SYDVKM. Written as DNA, the CDR3 is TGTGCCAGCAGACAGGGATTCTTCCAGCATTTT. Protein: CASRQGFFQHF.

The V gene is TRBV5-4, the J gene TRBJ1-1; no clear D gene. The CDR3 extends over 15 amino acids. Germline V gives CDR1 SGHNT, CDR2 YYREEE (reference sequence). V shed 2 bases and J shed 0 bases, with 11 bases lying between them. Here the CDR3 reads CASSFPGGMNTEAFF. In nucleotides, the CDR3 is TGTGCCAGCAGCTTCCCGGGCGGGATGAACACTGAAGCTTTCTTT.

The chain links TRBV28 to TRBJ2-7; D ambiguous. In germline, CDR1 is MDHEN, CDR2 SYDVKM. The CDR3 spans 15 residues. V lost 6 bases and J lost 3, with 18 bases in between. In nucleotides, the CDR3 is TGTGCCAGCAGCTCGAGACCCCGGATAGTCTACGAGCAGTACTTC. Translation gives CASSSRPRIVYEQYF.

The chain is built from TRBV7-2 and TRBJ2-7, with D tentatively TRBD1 or TRBD2 (6 bases each). V lost 1 base to trimming and J lost 5 bases, with 9 bases between them. The V gene's germline CDR1 is SGHTA and CDR2 FQGNSA. The CDR3 covers 13 residues. The CDR3 loop is CASSLEGGHEQYF. The CDR3 region has the DNA TGTGCCAGCAGCTTAGAGGGGGGCCACGAGCAGTACTTC.

Here the CDR3 DNA reads TGTGCCAGTAGTCTTGTGACAGGGGTAAATTCACCCCTCCACTTT. The encoded protein is CASSLVTGVNSPLHF. The chain carries TRBV19 and TRBJ1-6; TRBD1 matches 8 bases. Germline V gene sequence: CDR1 LNHDA, CDR2 SQIVND (reference sequence). V lost 5 bases and J lost 7; bases outside the gene matches: 7. CDR3 length: 15 residues. Full variable domain (outside the CDR3, taken from reference TRBV19 and TRBJ1-6): DGGITQSPKYLFRKEGQNVTLSCEQNLNHDAMYWYRQDPGQGLRLIYYSQIVNDFQKGDIAEGYSVSREKKESFPLTVTSAQKNPTAFYLCASSLVTGVNSPLHFGNGTRLTVT.

The gene calls are TRBV15 and TRBJ2-7; possibly TRBD1 for D (6 bases). V was shortened by 1 base and J by 2 bases, with 9 bases between the two germline ends. Germline V CDR1 and CDR2: LNHNV, YYDKDF (reference sequence). The length of the CDR3 is 14 residues. The CDR3, as DNA: TGTGCCACCAGCAGAGGACAGGTTCCCTACGAGCAGTACTTC. This encodes CATSRGQVPYEQYF.

This chain links TRBV5-8 with TRBJ2-3; 11 nucleotides align to TRBD2. This CDR3 contains 15 residues. V shed 9 bases, J shed 4 bases, and the junction held 10 bases outside the gene matches. The germline V gene encodes CDR1 SGHTS and CDR2 YDEGEE. In nucleotides, the CDR3 is TGTGCCACCTCACGCACTAGCGGGAGCGCAGATACGCAGTATTTT. Protein: CATSRTSGSADTQYF. Combining the CDR3 with reference TRBV5-8 and TRBJ2-3 gives the whole variable domain EAGVTQSPTHLIKTRGQQATLRCSPISGHTSVYWYQQALGLGLQFLLWYDEGEERNRGNFPPRFSGRQFPNYSSELNVNALELEDSALYLCATSRTSGSADTQYFGPGTRLTVL.

The gene calls are TRBV2 and TRBJ1-5; D is possibly TRBD1 (6 bases). The ends were cut back, 1 base at V and 5 bases at J, with 15 bases in the middle. Germline V CDR1 and CDR2: SNHLY, FYNNEI. This CDR3 comprises 16 residues. The CDR3 sequence: CASSEEVVGGHQPQHF. Written as DNA, the CDR3 is TGTGCCAGCAGTGAAGAGGTGGTGGGGGGCCATCAGCCCCAGCATTTT.

The rearrangement links TRBV18 to TRBJ1-3, with D perhaps matching TRBD1 (6 bases). V lost 2 bases to trimming and J lost 0 bases, with 8 bases between them. CDR3 length: 15 residues. The germline V gene has CDR1 KGHSH and CDR2 LQKENI. The CDR3 spells CASSPNRDSGNTIYF. DNA of the CDR3: TGTGCCAGCTCACCAAACAGGGACTCTGGAAACACCATATATTTT.

The chain couples TRBV2 to TRBJ2-2; D call uncertain. CDR3 length: 13 residues. Trimming stripped 7 bases from V and 7 bases from J, with 13 bases between. Germline-derived CDR1 and CDR2 are SNHLY and FYNNEI. In nucleotides, the CDR3 is TGTGCCAGCACAGCGCGCTCGGGCGGGGAGCTGTTTTTT. Protein: CASTARSGGELFF. The variable domain in full, completed from reference TRBV2 and TRBJ2-2, reads EPEVTQTPSHQVTQMGQEVILRCVPISNHLYFYWYRQILGQKVEFLVSFYNNEISEKSEIFDDQFSVERPDGSNFTLKIRSTKLEDSAMYFCASTARSGGELFFGEGSRLTVL.

This rearrangement joins TRBV11-3 to TRBJ2-2, with D possibly matching TRBD1 (7 bases). Deletions cut 0 bases from V and 5 bases from J, with 13 bases between. CDR3 size: 16 residues. Germline CDR1 reads SGHNT; CDR2 reads YENEEA. The CDR3 DNA reads as TGTGCCAGCAGCTTAGATCCCCAGGGGGGAACCGGGGAGCTGTTTTTT. As protein: CASSLDPQGGTGELFF.

V and J are TRBV7-3 and TRBJ2-1, with 13 bases aligning to TRBD2. This CDR3 contains 17 residues. Germline V gives CDR1 SGHTA, CDR2 FQGTGA. The junction had 5 bases not matched to a gene; V was cut back by 5 bases and J by 1 base. The CDR3 sequence is CASSATSGRSSYNEQFF. In nucleotides, the CDR3 is TGTGCCAGCAGCGCGACTAGCGGGAGGTCTTCCTACAATGAGCAGTTCTTC.

The V gene is TRBV11-2, the J gene TRBJ1-1; 7 nucleotides line up with TRBD1. CDR1 is SGHAT, CDR2 FQNNGV, per germline. The CDR3 is made up of 15 amino acids. V shed 3 bases and J 4 bases; nucleotides not matched to a gene: 8. CDR3 in DNA: TGTGCCAGCAGCTTCCAACGACAGGGTGGCACTGAAGCTTTCTTT. Protein product: CASSFQRQGGTEAFF.

The gene calls are TRBV19 and TRBJ2-7, with 9 bases lining up with TRBD1. V was pared by 5 bases and J by 4 bases, with 6 bases of the junction left unmatched. In germline, CDR1 is LNHDA, CDR2 SQIVND (reference sequence). This CDR3 region has 14 residues. The CDR3 sequence is CASSSGQGSYEQYF. The DNA of the CDR3 is TGTGCCAGTAGTTCCGGACAGGGGTCATACGAGCAGTACTTC.

The V call is TRBV24-1, the J call TRBJ2-1; 7 nucleotides line up with TRBD1. This CDR3 comprises 15 residues. After removal of 4 bases from V and 0 bases from J, the junction contained 2 bases not matched to a gene. Germline V gives CDR1 KGHDR, CDR2 SFDVKD. The CDR3 nucleotides read TGTGCCACCAGTGACAGGACAGGCTCCTACAATGAGCAGTTCTTC. As protein: CATSDRTGSYNEQFF.

This clone appeared a single time. J is TRBJ2-2 and V is TRBV4-1; 7 positions agree with TRBD2. The V gene end was trimmed by 2 bases and the J gene end by 2 bases; junction bases not matched to a gene: 5. The CDR3 consists of 16 residues. Looked up from germline, CDR1 is MGHRA and CDR2 is YSYEKL. CDR3 nucleotides: TGCGCCAGCAGCCAAAAAAAGCGGGACAACACCGGGGAGCTGTTTTTT. It encodes CASSQKKRDNTGELFF.

This chain links TRBV4-1 with TRBJ2-1; 14 positions agree with TRBD2. The trim removed 1 base at V and 5 bases at J, leaving 13 bases unmatched. The CDR3 has 20 residues. CDR1 is MGHRA and CDR2 is YSYEKL in the germline V gene. CDR3 nucleotides: TGCGCCAGCAGCCAAGTTGGGGGGACTAGCGGGAGAGGAGGGGACAATGAGCAGTTCTTC. The encoded protein is CASSQVGGTSGRGGDNEQFF.

This chain links TRBV7-3 with TRBJ2-1, with 11 bases identical to TRBD2. CDR1 is SGHTA, CDR2 FQGTGA, per germline. The CDR3 totals 16 residues. The trim removed 1 base at V and 7 bases at J, leaving 6 bases unmatched. CDR3: CASSLIASGGHNEQFF. CDR3 nucleotide sequence: TGTGCCAGCAGCTTAATTGCTAGCGGGGGGCATAATGAGCAGTTCTTC.

This chain joins TRBV7-3 and TRBJ2-1, with a weak D call TRBD2 (6 bases). Between the trimmed V and J ends, which lost 0 bases and 7 bases, there was a span of 13 bases. Germline lookup yields CDR1 SGHTA and CDR2 FQGTGA. The CDR3 covers 15 residues. The CDR3 nucleotides are TGTGCCAGCAGCTTAACTCGCGGGAAGGGGAATGAGCAGTTCTTC. Translating gives CASSLTRGKGNEQFF.

The chain carries TRBV28 and TRBJ2-2; tentatively, D is TRBD1 or TRBD2 (6 bases each). This CDR3 comprises 14 residues. CDR1 is MDHEN, CDR2 SYDVKM, per germline. V was clipped by 4 bases and J by 3 bases, with 9 bases between them. The CDR3 sequence is CASSSGGDTGELFF. CDR3 coding DNA: TGTGCCAGCAGTTCCGGGGGCGACACCGGGGAGCTGTTTTTT.

The rearrangement joins TRBV6-2 or TRBV6-3 to TRBJ1-1; a possible D gene is TRBD1 (6 bases). The CDR3 covers 17 residues. The ends were cut back, 2 bases at V and 0 bases at J, with 16 bases in the middle. Looked up from germline, CDR1 is MNHEY and CDR2 is SVGEGT. Written as DNA, the CDR3 is TGTGCCAGCAGTTACCTACAGGGACCGGGGCTGAACACTGAAGCTTTCTTT. This translates into CASSYLQGPGLNTEAFF.

This clone was recorded once. This CDR3 reads CASRRMGDGNTIYF. DNA of the CDR3: TGCGCCAGCAGACGCATGGGGGACGGAAACACCATATATTTT. The V call is TRBV5-1, the J call TRBJ1-3; maybe TRBD1 (5 bases). Germline assignment: CDR1 SGHRS and CDR2 YFSETQ. V lost 5 bases and J 4 bases, leaving 13 bases between the germline ends. The CDR3 totals 14 residues.

The chain is built from TRBV11-3 and TRBJ2-2; no clear D. Looked up from germline, CDR1 is SGHNT and CDR2 is YENEEA. CDR3 length equals 14 residues. The V end was cut by 4 bases, the J end by 4 bases, with 10 bases between. Written as DNA, the CDR3 is TGTGCCAGCAGCTCCCCTGCGGTCACCGGGGAGCTGTTTTTT. This gives the protein CASSSPAVTGELFF.

This chain connects TRBV27 to TRBJ1-1; 9 positions agree with TRBD1. The trim removed 6 bases at V and 4 bases at J, leaving 6 bases unmatched. Germline CDR1 MNHEY, CDR2 SMNVEV (reference sequence). This CDR3 region has 14 residues. CDR3 nucleotide sequence: TGTGCCAGCAGGGACAGGGGCTGGTTCACTGAAGCTTTCTTT. It specifies CASRDRGWFTEAFF.

This clone occurred once. V is TRBV2 and J is TRBJ1-6, with D tentatively TRBD1 (5 bases). Trimming stripped 2 bases from V and 14 bases from J, with 13 bases between. This CDR3 has 13 residues. Germline loops: CDR1 SNHLY, CDR2 FYNNEI. The CDR3 DNA follows: TGTGCCAGCAGTGAAAGGGGTCCTCCGACCCTCCACTTT. It codes for CASSERGPPTLHF.

The V gene is TRBV5-4, the J gene TRBJ2-2; D is undetermined. From germline, CDR1 is SGHNT and CDR2 YYREEE (reference sequence). V shed 4 bases and J shed 0 bases, with 13 bases lying between them. This CDR3 is 16 amino acids long. CDR3 protein: CASSLAGSTNTGELFF. As DNA, the CDR3 is TGTGCCAGCAGCCTGGCCGGGTCCACGAACACCGGGGAGCTGTTTTTT.

This chain joins TRBV4-2 and TRBJ2-7; tentatively, D is TRBD2 (6 bases). There are 16 residues in the CDR3. V was shortened by 1 base and J by 0 bases, with 13 bases between the two germline ends. CDR1 and CDR2 from the germline V gene are LGHNA and YNFKEQ. CDR3 coding DNA: TGTGCCAGCAGCCAAGGTGGTCTGGGACTCTCCTACGAGCAGTACTTC. Protein sequence: CASSQGGLGLSYEQYF.

This chain links TRBV6-5 with TRBJ2-2; 10 nucleotides agree with TRBD1. The CDR3 length is 15 residues. The V gene end was trimmed by 8 bases and the J gene end by 6 bases; junction bases not matched to a gene: 9. Germline V lookup: CDR1 MNHEY, CDR2 SVGAGI. The chain's CDR3 is CASYRQGARSGELFF. CDR3 in DNA: TGTGCCAGCTACCGACAGGGGGCAAGATCCGGGGAGCTGTTTTTT.

This chain's CDR3 is CASSAGQGGGYTF. In DNA form, the CDR3 reads TGTGCCAGCTCGGCGGGACAGGGCGGAGGCTACACCTTC. The V gene is TRBV18, the J gene TRBJ1-2; 9 bases line up with TRBD1. V gave up 6 bases and J gave up 8 bases; unmatched junction bases: 7. The CDR3 is 13 residues long. Germline-derived CDR1 and CDR2 are KGHSH and LQKENI. The full variable domain, its missing parts supplied by reference TRBV18 and TRBJ1-2, is NAGVMQNPRHLVRRRGQEARLRCSPMKGHSHVYWYRQLPEEGLKFMVYLQKENIIDESGMPKERFSAEFPKEGPSILRIQQVVRGDSAAYFCASSAGQGGGYTFGSGTRLTVV.